This TCR beta chain is from a study of PD-1 blockade in classical Hodgkin lymphoma (dated by TCRdb to 2020 to 2022). Background for the entire study: Nivolumab dosing was 3 mg/kg intravenously every 2 weeks, continuing until either disease progression or unacceptable toxicity. A peripheral blood immune signature of response to PD-1 blockade in classical Hodgkin lymphoma was defined using TCR beta sequencing and CyTOF. General conclusions and limits of the study: Baseline diversity similar to that of newly diagnosed patients was observed in trial patients achieving complete response, whereas significantly lower diversity was observed in partial responders and progressors. A significant rise by C4D1 was seen in CD4+ but not CD8+ TCR diversity (p=0.0027 vs p=0.16), with the rise being most apparent in complete responders (p=0.02). Lower diversity was observed in patients in whom nivolumab was started less than 1 year after ASCT, and these patients were excluded from later analyses so that confounding by immune reconstitution would be avoided. Baseline TCR diversity was reported as lower in newly diagnosed patients than in healthy donors, and lower still in relapsed/refractory patients. The study was restricted to a single clinical trial cohort, and the causes of repertoire differences, possibly disease activity or prior therapy, were left undefined.

With respect to this clone: The antigen it recognizes is unknown. Base qualities are not provided; no much larger clone lies one nucleotide away.

Taken from the germline V gene (reference sequence), the CDR1 and CDR2 loops are LNHDA and SQIVND. The junction carries 13 bases between V and J, which are trimmed by 1 base and 6 bases respectively. Taken from cysteine to phenylalanine, the CDR3 has 15 residues. Of the read, only the CDR3 DNA is kept; its 45 bases are in frame from base 1. The Qiagen DNeasy kit was used to extract genomic DNA from unsorted PBMCs and from the negatively selected CD4+ and CD8+ fractions. TCR beta CDR3 regions were amplified by immunoSEQ multiplex PCR using primers annealing to V and J segments. A synthetic immune receptor repertoire was used to minimize amplification bias, and any remaining bias was removed computationally after sequencing. Per the authors' processing: Repertoire diversity was quantified as the Shannon entropy index using custom Python scripts. Unsorted, CD4+ and CD8+ repertoires were examined separately, except in combined analyses, for which CD4+ and CD8+ sequences were merged in silico. Clonal expansion was defined as a frequency increase of at least 2-fold after treatment compared with C1D1, and clones undetected at baseline were assigned a pseudocount of 0.5. Singleton clones were defined as clones with 0 or 1 copy at C1D1, and non-singleton clones were defined as clones with 2 or more copies. Clones expanded in unsorted samples were labelled as CD4+, CD8+ or unknown by matching protein sequences in sorted samples from the same patient. Wilcoxon tests were applied to paired samples to test diversity changes from C1D1 to C4D1. The immuneACCESS repertoire file appears here via TCRdb, limited to in-frame rearrangements. These files lack a portion of the clones; in checked studies, under half of the deficit traces to unresolved V genes, and the cause of the others is not known. That table supplies the V and J calls and clone size; D and trimming were determined from the DNA. Counted in this sample were 50,000 or so clones; around 86% of them appeared once. The ten largest account for approximately 6.8% of the sample.

The time point label of this sample denotes: cycle 4 day 1 (C4D1), after 5 to 7 weeks of nivolumab. Relapse after autologous stem cell transplantation had occurred in all trial patients, and cohorts A, B and C were distinguished by prior brentuximab vedotin exposure. The trial cohort comprised approximately 55 patients with relapsed/refractory classical Hodgkin lymphoma whose best overall responses were complete response, partial response or progressive disease. Single-agent nivolumab was administered to trial patients in the multi-cohort phase II CheckMate 205 trial. An independent review committee assessed best overall response using the 2007 International Working Group response criteria. PBMCs from the trial were collected at three points: immediately before nivolumab initiation (C1D1), and during therapy at cycle 2 day 1 and cycle 4 day 1. Peripheral blood was collected in 8 mL Vacutainer Cell Preparation Tubes, from which PBMCs were isolated by centrifugation and then cryopreserved.

This receptor chain uses TRBV19 and TRBJ1-5; TRBD1 is possibly the D segment (5 matching bases). The origin of this receptor is a human donor with classical Hodgkin lymphoma. The source was peripheral blood mononuclear cells (PBMCs), collected before the fourth cycle of nivolumab. The CDR3 protein is CASSIAPGVGQPQHF. The DNA reads as follows: TGTGCCAGTAGTATAGCTCCGGGGGTAGGTCAGCCCCAGCATTTT.